This TCR beta chain was captured by sequencing in a study of cytomegalovirus exposure and HLA in healthy donors. Study outcomes and limitations: Within the data, a cluster of highly shared sequence variants was likely a sequencing artifact. Reports showed the classifier diagnosing cytomegalovirus status with high specificity and sensitivity.

By its share, this clone is medium-sized (0.01 to 0.1%). The antigen remains unidentified. Amplification used 60 Vbeta primers and 13 Jbeta primers. The repertoire was sequenced with immunoSEQ multiplex PCR; TCRdb's copy has only in-frame clones and lacks some. The table has fewer than 200,000 clones, roughly 84% seen once. The sample was PBMCs. This TCR was sampled from a man aged 25 to 40 in good health and CMV-seropositive.

Here the CDR3 reads CASSGQANTEAFF. CDR3 in DNA: TGTGCCAGCTCGGGGCAGGCTAACACTGAAGCTTTCTTT. V and J are TRBV18 and TRBJ1-1; a weak D match, TRBD1 (5 bases). This CDR3 spans 13 amino acids. V was cut by 6 bases and J by 2 bases, with 10 bases left in between. Germline lookup yields CDR1 KGHSH and CDR2 LQKENI.